The 27 T cell receptor beta chains presented below share a single source sample, sequenced in a study of molecular identifiers for immune sequencing clone quantification. TCRdb recomputed calls from the PCR reads with MiXCR, one row per CDR3 protein. The table shows about 500,000 distinct CDR3 sequences, with 20% to 25% occurring only once. Sequences were obtained from naive CD8+ T cells from blood, with Jurkat cell RNA spiked in. Subset specified: FACS-sorted CD8+CD4-CCR7+CD45RA+ naive T cells. The receptors were sampled from a human donor in good health. Some libraries in this study had Jurkat cell RNA spiked in.

Only a few counts were recorded for this clonotype. This chain uses TRBV20-1 with TRBJ2-7; the D gene is possibly TRBD2 (5 bases). The CDR3 sequence is 12 residues long. Trimming pared 3 bases from V and 0 bases from J, leaving 6 bases between. CDR1 is DFQATT, CDR2 SNEGSKA, per germline (reference sequence). Here the CDR3 reads CSARGSSYEQYF. DNA for the CDR3: TGCAGTGCTAGGGGGAGCTCCTACGAGCAGTACTTC.

This clonotype came up many times. The rearrangement uses TRBV27 and TRBJ2-3; a possible D gene is TRBD2 (7 bases). In germline, CDR1 is MNHEY, CDR2 SMNVEV (reference sequence). The V end was cut by 2 bases, the J end by 1 base, with 13 bases between. The CDR3 loop spans 16 amino acids. This CDR3 is CASSLIWGGGTDTQYF. The DNA of the CDR3 is TGTGCCAGCAGTTTAATTTGGGGGGGCGGCACAGATACGCAGTATTTT.

At least ten counts were recorded for this clonotype. This chain uses TRBV7-9 with TRBJ2-4; D is possibly TRBD2 (6 bases). With 1 base removed from V and 1 base from J, the gap between germline ends came to 14 bases. The CDR3 is 17 amino acids. CDR1 is SEHNR and CDR2 is FQNEAQ in the germline V gene (reference sequence). This chain's CDR3 is CASSLGWGDRAKNIQYF. DNA for the CDR3: TGTGCCAGCAGCTTAGGTTGGGGGGATAGGGCCAAAAACATTCAGTACTTC.

This clonotype was seen more than once but under ten times. The chain uses TRBV27 and TRBJ2-5, with TRBD1 matching over 10 bases. CDR1 is MNHEY, CDR2 SMNVEV, per germline (reference sequence). Trimming at V came to 5 bases and at J to 5 bases, leaving 8 bases not matched to a gene. The CDR3 consists of 15 residues. CDR3 coding DNA: TGTGCCAGCAGTCCGATGACAGGGGGCTGGGAGACCCAGTACTTC. Amino acid sequence: CASSPMTGGWETQYF.

To note about this clonotype: The conserved phenylalanine or tryptophan is not found at the CDR3 terminus, so this likely reflects a read error. The rearrangement joins TRBV7-9 to TRBJ2-7; 9 bases line up with TRBD1. The V and J ends lost 4 bases and 7 bases, in that order; junction bases with no gene match: 5. The CDR3 is made up of 13 amino acids. Germline CDR1 reads SEHNR; CDR2 reads FQNEAQ (reference sequence). In nucleotides, the CDR3 is TGTGCCAGCAGCTCCGGGACAGGGAGTGAGCAGTACCTC. It specifies CASSSGTGSEQYL.

This clonotype came up a few times. The chain uses TRBV7-7 and TRBJ1-5; 7 bases align to TRBD1. This CDR3 contains 20 residues. Germline V gene lookup returns CDR1 SSHAT and CDR2 FNYEAQ (reference sequence). With V trimmed by 5 bases and J by 0 bases, 19 bases remained unmatched. The CDR3 DNA follows: TGTGCCAGCAGCCCGACCCAATACAGGGGACGGAATAATAGCAATCAGCCCCAGCATTTT. Translating gives CASSPTQYRGRNNSNQPQHF.

This clonotype was observed at least ten times. The chain joins TRBV20-1 to TRBJ2-7; 8 positions agree with TRBD2. Trimming at V came to 4 bases and at J to 0 bases, leaving 11 bases not matched to a gene. The CDR3 runs 16 residues. Germline V gene lookup returns CDR1 DFQATT and CDR2 SNEGSKA (reference sequence). CDR3 sequence (DNA): TGCAGTGCTATCTATGTAAGCAGCGGGAGCTCCTACGAGCAGTACTTC. Protein sequence: CSAIYVSSGSSYEQYF.

This clonotype was seen ten or more times. The genes are TRBV30 and TRBJ1-1; possible D gene TRBD1, 6 bases. V was trimmed by 3 bases and J by 5 bases, leaving 10 bases between them. Germline V gives CDR1 GTSNPN, CDR2 SVGIG (reference sequence). This CDR3 comprises 12 residues. CDR3 sequence: CAWSAGVTEAFF. CDR3 in DNA: TGTGCCTGGAGCGCAGGGGTGACTGAAGCTTTCTTT.

This clonotype was counted ten times or more. The chain employs TRBV2 and TRBJ2-3; the D call may be TRBD1 or TRBD2 (5 bases each). The CDR3 is 19 residues long. CDR1 SNHLY and CDR2 FYNNEI come from the germline V gene. Trimming took 6 bases from V and 1 from J, leaving 26 bases between them. CDR3: CASSLAGHRHMSGTDTQYF. The CDR3 coding sequence is TGTGCCAGCAGCCTAGCAGGACATCGGCACATGTCGGGCACAGATACGCAGTATTTT.

The rearrangement uses TRBV19 and TRBJ2-7; 11 nucleotides agree with TRBD1. V lost 6 bases and J lost 5; bases outside the gene matches: 15. The CDR3 is 17 residues long. Germline CDR1 is LNHDA and CDR2 is SQIVND (reference sequence). The CDR3 spells CASSPYSDRGRWDEQYF. The CDR3 nucleotides read TGTGCCAGTAGCCCCTACTCGGACAGGGGGCGGTGGGACGAGCAGTACTTC.

In its sample, this clonotype was seen a few times. This chain connects TRBV2 to TRBJ2-7; TRBD1 might be the D (7 bases). The length of the CDR3 is 13 residues. Trimming left V 4 bases short and J 5 bases short, with 12 bases between. Germline V gene sequence: CDR1 SNHLY, CDR2 FYNNEI. For the CDR3, the DNA is TGTGCCAGCAGTGGATTCAGGGGGGACGAGCAGTACTTC. Its protein is CASSGFRGDEQYF.

As regards this clonotype: This could be a read error, since a much larger clone is one nucleotide away. V gene TRBV20-1 combines with J gene TRBJ2-3; D is unclear. The germline gives CDR1 DFQATT, CDR2 SNEGSKA (reference sequence). V was clipped by 3 bases and J by 5 bases, with 18 bases between them. The CDR3 loop spans 15 amino acids. CDR3 in DNA: TGCAGTGCTAGGAACCCGTTGCCCCTAGGAGATACGCAGTATTTT. It translates to CSARNPLPLGDTQYF.

Note on this clonotype: A clone one base away is much larger, so this may be a read error. Likely a read error: the CDR3 ends without its conserved phenylalanine or tryptophan. The chain recombines TRBV29-1 with TRBJ2-7; TRBD1 aligns across 9 bases. This CDR3 has 14 residues. CDR1 is SQVTM, CDR2 ANQGSEA, per germline. The V gene end was trimmed by 4 bases and the J gene end by 1 base; junction bases not matched to a gene: 5. CDR3 loop: CSVVGQGQSYEQYS. CDR3 DNA: TGCAGCGTTGTAGGACAGGGGCAGTCCTACGAGCAGTACTCC.

This clonotype has a handful of counts. The chain combines TRBV24-1 with TRBJ2-7; 7 nucleotides match TRBD1. CDR1 KGHDR and CDR2 SFDVKD come from the germline V gene. The CDR3 length is 12 residues. The V and J ends lost 7 bases and 7 bases, in that order; junction bases with no gene match: 6. CDR3 protein: CATRIRGHEQYF. CDR3 in DNA: TGTGCCACCAGGATAAGGGGGCATGAGCAGTACTTC.

This clonotype was seen only a few times. This sequence joins TRBV4-3 and TRBJ2-7, with a possible D match to TRBD1 (6 bases). The germline V gene has CDR1 LGHNA and CDR2 YSLEER. The CDR3 covers 16 residues. Trimming removed 0 bases at V and 0 bases at J, with 12 bases between. CDR3 residues: CASSQDSQGSSYEQYF. The CDR3 region has the DNA TGCGCCAGCAGCCAAGATAGCCAGGGGAGCTCCTACGAGCAGTACTTC.

In its sample, this clonotype was seen a few times. The chain uses TRBV7-6 and TRBJ2-3; the D gene could be TRBD1 or TRBD2 (5 bases each). Germline V gene data show CDR1 as SGHVS and CDR2 as FNYEAQ. Trimming took 4 bases from V and 2 from J, leaving 10 bases between them. The CDR3 consists of 14 residues. The CDR3 region has the DNA TGTGCCAGCAGCTCCGCCGGGGCCACAGATACGCAGTATTTT. It encodes CASSSAGATDTQYF.

For this clonotype: Possible read error: a much larger clone is one base away. The chain joins TRBV2 to TRBJ1-1; 7 bases map to TRBD1. This CDR3 spans 13 amino acids. Germline-derived CDR1 and CDR2 are SNHLY and FYNNEI. After removal of 4 bases from V and 6 bases from J, the junction contained 5 bases not matched to a gene. CDR3 DNA sequence: TGTGCCAGCAGTGTCGACACAGGGGCTGAAGCTTTCTTT. Protein product: CASSVDTGAEAFF.

On this clonotype itself: Since a much larger clone is just one base distant, this may be a read error. As the CDR3 is not closed by the conserved phenylalanine or tryptophan, this likely results from a read error. The rearrangement uses TRBV20-1 and TRBJ2-7; tentative D call: TRBD2 (5 bases). The CDR3 sequence is 15 residues long. V was trimmed by 0 bases and J by 4 bases, leaving 16 bases between them. The germline V gene encodes CDR1 DFQATT and CDR2 SNEGSKA (reference sequence). CDR3 nucleotides: TGCAGTGCTAGAGAAGAAGGGAGCGGCCCATACGAGCAGTACTCC. It encodes CSAREEGSGPYEQYS.

This clonotype was observed at least ten times. This chain uses TRBV28 with TRBJ1-1; TRBD1 is a possible D gene (6 bases). Trimming left V 5 bases short and J 5 bases short, with 15 bases between. The CDR3 is 14 residues long. The germline V gene has CDR1 MDHEN and CDR2 SYDVKM. CDR3 sequence: CASSTYRVGTEAFF. The DNA of the CDR3 is TGTGCCAGCAGTACCTACAGGGTTGGGACTGAAGCTTTCTTT.

The chain couples TRBV19 to TRBJ1-2, with D unclear. The CDR3 totals 13 residues. The V and J ends lost 3 bases and 2 bases respectively, with 7 bases between them. In germline, CDR1 is LNHDA, CDR2 SQIVND (reference sequence). In nucleotides, the CDR3 is TGTGCCAGTAGTATGACTAACAACTATGGCTACACCTTC. Its protein product is CASSMTNNYGYTF.

This clonotype was picked up a small number of times. The gene calls are TRBV5-6 and TRBJ2-1; no reliable D call. Germline V gives CDR1 SGHDT, CDR2 YYEEEE. V was cut by 7 bases and J by 6 bases, with 11 bases left in between. There are 12 residues in the CDR3. CDR3 amino acids: CASQLGPNEQFF. The DNA for the CDR3 is TGTGCCAGCCAACTCGGGCCCAATGAGCAGTTCTTC.

In the case of this clonotype: A much larger clone differs by one base, so this may be a read error. The gene calls are TRBV6-2 or TRBV6-3 and TRBJ1-1, with D perhaps TRBD1 (6 bases). Germline lookup yields CDR1 MNHEY and CDR2 SVGEGT. The CDR3 has 14 residues. In DNA form, the CDR3 reads TGTGTCAGCAACACACAGGGTTATGGGACTGAAGCTTTCTTT. As protein: CVSNTQGYGTEAFF.

The rearrangement uses TRBV18 and TRBJ2-2, with 11 bases aligning to TRBD2. This CDR3 spans 18 amino acids. With 8 bases clipped from V and 4 bases from J, the junction kept 15 bases outside the gene matches. Per germline, CDR1 KGHSH and CDR2 LQKENI. This chain's CDR3 is CASRPTTIAGGPTGELFF. The CDR3 DNA is TGTGCCAGCCGACCGACGACCATAGCGGGAGGGCCCACCGGGGAGCTGTTTTTT. Full variable domain (rest looked up from reference TRBV18 and TRBJ2-2): NAGVMQNPRHLVRRRGQEARLRCSPMKGHSHVYWYRQLPEEGLKFMVYLQKENIIDESGMPKERFSAEFPKEGPSILRIQQVVRGDSAAYFCASRPTTIAGGPTGELFFGEGSRLTVL.

This clonotype was recorded many times. The chain links TRBV28 to TRBJ2-2; 8 nucleotides match TRBD1. CDR3 length: 15 amino acids. With 5 bases clipped from V and 6 bases from J, the junction kept 8 bases outside the gene matches. Germline V CDR1 and CDR2: MDHEN, SYDVKM. The CDR3 sequence is CASSPRTGLAGELFF. CDR3 nucleotide sequence: TGTGCCAGCAGTCCCCGGACAGGGTTAGCCGGGGAGCTGTTTTTT.

About this clonotype itself: This clone may be a read error of a much larger clone one base away. This is likely a read error, given that the CDR3 carries no conserved phenylalanine or tryptophan at its end. The genes are TRBV15 and TRBJ1-1; 7 bases agree with TRBD1. The ends lost 5 bases at V and 4 bases at J; junction bases unmatched: 7. Germline CDR1 LNHNV, CDR2 YYDKDF (reference sequence). This CDR3 is 14 amino acids long. The DNA of the CDR3 is TGTGCCACCAGCCCCGGGACAGTAAGCACTGAAGCTTTCCTT. This encodes CATSPGTVSTEAFL.

This clonotype was detected only a few times. V is TRBV6-5 and J is TRBJ2-3; D remains unclear. CDR1 is MNHEY, CDR2 SVGAGI, per germline. The CDR3 length is 16 residues. Trimming removed 4 bases at V and 1 base at J, with 15 bases between. CDR3 DNA: TGTGCCAGCAGTTCTCAAGGGCCAAGGGGCACAGATACGCAGTATTTT. Protein product: CASSSQGPRGTDTQYF.

V usage is TRBV10-3 and J usage is TRBJ1-3; no reliable D call. The CDR3 extends over 17 amino acids. Trimming took 6 bases from V and 0 from J, leaving 18 bases between them. Germline V gene data show CDR1 as ENHRY and CDR2 as SYGVKD. The CDR3 DNA is TGTGCCATCAGGCCCCTCTTGGAACACAGCTCTGGAAACACCATATATTTT. It yields the protein CAIRPLLEHSSGNTIYF.